This TCR beta chain was documented in a study of blood T cell repertoires in COVID-19. The wider study: Spain, Italy and the United States supplied samples that represented acute and convalescent COVID-19. Sources were T cells, B-cell-depleted T cells, or PBMCs; the material itself was cDNA or gDNA.

Measured with immunoSEQ multiplex PCR; TCRdb has only the in-frame clones, and not every one. The sample contains approximately 170,000 clones, 70% to 90% of which appear only once. The CDR3 consists of 19 residues. Germline CDR1 SGDLS, CDR2 YYNGEE. V trimming: 3 bases; J trimming: 0 bases; junction bases outside the gene matches: 14. The V call is TRBV9, the J call TRBJ2-1; TRBD2 matches at 8 bases. The sequencing input was peripheral blood. This receptor was identified in a woman in her sixties with COVID-19, enrolled during active disease. CDR3 DNA sequence: TGTGCCAGCAGCGCCTCGGGGGGGACTTCCGCTAGCTCCTACAATGAGCAGTTCTTC. Its translation is CASSASGGTSASSYNEQFF.